The rows below give T cell receptor beta chains drawn from one sample of a study of OX40 agonist ivuxolimab in advanced cancers. Sequencing used immunoSEQ multiplex PCR; TCRdb keeps in-frame clones, though not all of them. The sample carries 65,000 to 80,000 clones, 92% recorded once. The sample consisted of CD4+ or CD8+ T cells sorted from blood, taken in a trial of the OX40 agonist ivuxolimab. Receptors were obtained from an adult with an advanced solid tumor such as melanoma, head and neck, liver or kidney cancer. Both conserved end residues are part of each CDR3. The order of the fields is J gene, clone size, V gene, CDR3 protein. Expanded clones get a size class; other rows say once, few or many, or leave the size out.

TRBJ2-5	NA	TRBV9	CASSVDRLAGGETQYF
TRBJ2-3	NA	TRBV30	CAWSTLDDTQYF
TRBJ2-3	NA	TRBV5-4	CASSLDGSGVSTDTQYF
TRBJ1-5	NA	TRBV7-6	CASADRGLGSNQPQHF
TRBJ1-1	NA	TRBV7-9	CASSSPLGGSTEAFF
TRBJ2-7	NA	TRBV5-1	CASSPSASGDSEQYF
TRBJ2-7	NA	TRBV19	CASSPDRGEVSYEQYF
TRBJ2-7	NA	TRBV6-4	CASSDVCMDSYEQYF
TRBJ2-4	NA	TRBV21-1	CASSVPSGVANF
TRBJ2-3	NA	TRBV7-9	CASSYRDRDTDTQYF
TRBJ1-1	NA	TRBV11-2	CASSRDALFNTEAFF
TRBJ1-1	NA	TRBV5-1	CASSEGQGPAEAFF
TRBJ1-2	NA	TRBV19	CASSSGQPPVSGYTF
TRBJ1-1	few	TRBV29-1	CSVNGGAEAFF
TRBJ2-3	NA	TRBV30	CAWSAAVGPADTQYF
TRBJ2-2	NA	TRBV4-1	CASSRPTSGADGELFF
TRBJ1-2	NA	TRBV4-3	CASSPYQGSYGYTF
TRBJ1-5	NA	TRBV7-9	CASSPGTGGNQPQHF
TRBJ2-7	NA	TRBV5-1	CASSFSSNYEQYF
TRBJ2-7	NA	TRBV7-9	CASSLATGGTYEQYF
TRBJ2-5	NA	TRBV7-8	CASSQVGRSETQYF
TRBJ2-3	NA	TRBV4-1	CASSQERVVGLAPDTQYF
TRBJ2-1	NA	TRBV27	CASRRAPSSYNEQFF
TRBJ1-2	NA	TRBV19	CASSIDATGYYGYTF
TRBJ1-6	NA	TRBV6-4	CASSDSGQGASPLHF
TRBJ2-4	NA	TRBV19	CASSRQRLQGPKNIQYF
TRBJ1-1	NA	TRBV7-6	CASSLGNDEAFF
TRBJ1-6	NA	TRBV10-1	CATPGKVHSPLHF
TRBJ1-5	NA	TRBV5-1	CASSLAGFPDQPQHF
TRBJ2-7	NA	TRBV12-5	CASGLVFYEQYF
TRBJ1-4	NA	TRBV7-9	CASRGGQAGEKLFF
TRBJ2-3	NA	TRBV10-3	CAIRWDNTDTQYF
TRBJ1-1	NA	TRBV6-5	CASSYPRGQGAPEAFF
TRBJ2-3	NA	TRBV7-3	CASSLLAGGHRYAVF
TRBJ2-1	few	TRBV7-9	CASSPPMLNNEQFF
TRBJ1-5	few	TRBV27	CASCYYRDTKLHF
TRBJ2-1	NA	TRBV19	CASSIAGSSYNEQFF
TRBJ2-5	NA	TRBV12-5	CASGWYTSQETQYF
TRBJ1-6	NA	TRBV27	CASSLAGFGAPLHF
TRBJ1-2	NA	TRBV14	CASSQDRNYGYTF